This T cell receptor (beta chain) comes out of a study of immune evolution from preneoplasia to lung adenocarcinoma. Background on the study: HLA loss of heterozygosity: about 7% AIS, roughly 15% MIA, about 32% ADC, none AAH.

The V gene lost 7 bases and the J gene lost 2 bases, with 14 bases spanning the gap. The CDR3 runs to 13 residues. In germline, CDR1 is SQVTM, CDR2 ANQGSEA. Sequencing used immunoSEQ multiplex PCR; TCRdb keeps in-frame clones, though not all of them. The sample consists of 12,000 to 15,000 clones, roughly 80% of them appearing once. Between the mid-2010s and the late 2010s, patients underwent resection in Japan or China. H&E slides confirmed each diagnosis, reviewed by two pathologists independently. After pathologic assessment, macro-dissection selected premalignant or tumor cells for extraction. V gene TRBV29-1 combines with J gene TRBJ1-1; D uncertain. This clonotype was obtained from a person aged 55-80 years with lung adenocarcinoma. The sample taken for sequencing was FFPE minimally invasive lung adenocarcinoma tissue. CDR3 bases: TGCAGCGCCGAAAGCCACTTAAACACTGAAGCTTTCTTT. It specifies CSAESHLNTEAFF.